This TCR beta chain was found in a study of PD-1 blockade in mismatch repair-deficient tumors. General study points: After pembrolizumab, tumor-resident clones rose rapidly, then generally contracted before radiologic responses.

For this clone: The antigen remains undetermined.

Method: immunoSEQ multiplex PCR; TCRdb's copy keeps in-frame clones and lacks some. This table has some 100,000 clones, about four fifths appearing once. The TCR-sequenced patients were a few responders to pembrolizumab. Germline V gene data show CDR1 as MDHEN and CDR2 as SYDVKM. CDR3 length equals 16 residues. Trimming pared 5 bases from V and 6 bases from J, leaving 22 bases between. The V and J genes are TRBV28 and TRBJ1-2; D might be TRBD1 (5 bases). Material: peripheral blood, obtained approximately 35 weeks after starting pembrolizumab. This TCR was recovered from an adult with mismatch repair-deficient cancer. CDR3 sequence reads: CASSPPGTVRGDGYTF. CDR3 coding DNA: TGTGCCAGCAGTCCGCCCGGGACCGTCCGAGGGGATGGCTACACCTTC.